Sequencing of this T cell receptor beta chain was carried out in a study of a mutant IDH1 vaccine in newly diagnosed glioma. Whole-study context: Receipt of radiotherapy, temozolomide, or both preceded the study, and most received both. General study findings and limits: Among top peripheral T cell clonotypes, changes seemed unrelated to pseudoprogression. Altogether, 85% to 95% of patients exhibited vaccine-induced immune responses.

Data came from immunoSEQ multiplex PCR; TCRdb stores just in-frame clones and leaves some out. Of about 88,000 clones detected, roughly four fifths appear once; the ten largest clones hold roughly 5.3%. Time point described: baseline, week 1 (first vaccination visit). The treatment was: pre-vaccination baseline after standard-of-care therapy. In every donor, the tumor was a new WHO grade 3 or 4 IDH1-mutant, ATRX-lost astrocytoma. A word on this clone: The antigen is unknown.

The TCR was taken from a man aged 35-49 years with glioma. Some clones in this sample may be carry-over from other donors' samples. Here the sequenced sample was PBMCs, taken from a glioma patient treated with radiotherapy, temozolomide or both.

CDR3 region: CASEEKGTASDLALHF. The CDR3, as DNA: TGTGCCAGCGAGGAGAAAGGGACCGCCTCTGATCTGGCCCTCCACTTT. The rearrangement uses TRBV6-4 and TRBJ1-6; D may be TRBD1 (5 bases). The CDR3 extends over 16 amino acids. CDR1 and CDR2 from the germline V gene are MRHNA and SNTAGT. V was trimmed by 8 bases and J by 14 bases, leaving 28 bases between them.